This is a list of T cell receptor beta chains from one sample in a study of early T cells in non-severe SARS-CoV-2 infection. TCRdb reanalysed the 5' RACE reads using MiXCR and keeps one entry per CDR3 protein. The data hold 53,000 or so distinct CDR3 sequences, with approximately 9.4% observed a single time. The sequenced sample consisted of whole blood. These receptors all stem from an adult who was a healthcare worker with PCR-confirmed SARS-CoV-2 infection or an uninfected control (not recorded which). CDR3s include the opening cysteine and the closing phenylalanine or tryptophan. A D gene is named only where the DNA matches it firmly. Not every row has a clone size; where given, it reads once, few, many or a size class.

j_call: TRBJ2-2
v_call: TRBV6-5
d_call: -
clone_size: -
cdr3_aa: CASSYRNRVAGELFF
cdr3_nt: TGTGCCAGCAGTTACCGGAACAGGGTGGCCGGGGAGCTGTTTTTT

j_call: TRBJ2-5
v_call: TRBV6-5
d_call: TRBD2
clone_size: many
cdr3_aa: CASSYQFDSGSGSETQYF
cdr3_nt: TGTGCCAGCAGTTACCAGTTCGACAGCGGGAGTGGATCTGAGACCCAGTACTTC

j_call: TRBJ2-4
v_call: TRBV27
d_call: TRBD2
clone_size: few
cdr3_aa: CASSPAGGLAKNIHYF
cdr3_nt: TGTGCCAGCTCCCCGGCGGGGGGCTTAGCCAAAAACATTCACTACTTC

j_call: TRBJ2-7
v_call: TRBV12-3/TRBV12-4
d_call: -
clone_size: many
cdr3_aa: CASSPTPFGEENEQYF
cdr3_nt: TGTGCCAGCAGTCCGACCCCGTTCGGGGAAGAGAACGAGCAGTACTTC

j_call: TRBJ2-1
v_call: TRBV18
d_call: -
clone_size: many
cdr3_aa: CASSPFAEDEQFF
cdr3_nt: TGTGCCAGCTCACCCTTCGCGGAGGATGAGCAGTTCTTC

j_call: TRBJ2-5
v_call: TRBV30
d_call: TRBD1
clone_size: few
cdr3_aa: CAYRDRVETQYF
cdr3_nt: TGTGCCTACCGGGACAGGGTGGAGACCCAGTACTTC

j_call: TRBJ2-2
v_call: TRBV29-1
d_call: -
clone_size: -
cdr3_aa: CSAQLMAGELFF
cdr3_nt: TGCAGCGCCCAACTTATGGCCGGGGAGCTGTTTTTT

j_call: TRBJ2-5
v_call: TRBV12-3/TRBV12-4
d_call: -
clone_size: many
cdr3_aa: CASSFQDFAEQETQYF
cdr3_nt: TGTGCCAGCAGTTTCCAGGACTTTGCCGAGCAAGAGACCCAGTACTTC

j_call: TRBJ2-7
v_call: TRBV7-9
d_call: -
clone_size: -
cdr3_aa: CASSLPPGPFPYEQYF
cdr3_nt: TGTGCCAGCAGCTTGCCCCCGGGGCCCTTCCCCTACGAGCAGTACTTC

j_call: TRBJ2-7
v_call: TRBV5-1
d_call: TRBD2
clone_size: -
cdr3_aa: CASSLTSGTGEQYF
cdr3_nt: TGCGCCAGCAGCTTGACTAGCGGGACGGGCGAGCAGTACTTC

j_call: TRBJ1-5
v_call: TRBV19
d_call: TRBD1
clone_size: many
cdr3_aa: CASTGTGGNQPQHF
cdr3_nt: TGTGCCAGTACCGGGACAGGGGGCAATCAGCCCCAGCATTTT

j_call: TRBJ1-2
v_call: TRBV5-4
d_call: TRBD1
clone_size: many
cdr3_aa: CASSGGTAQGTYGYTF
cdr3_nt: TGTGCCAGCAGCGGAGGGACAGCCCAGGGTACCTATGGCTACACCTTC